These 8 T cell receptor beta chains came from one sample sequenced in a study of glioma-infiltrating T cells. Amplification of TCR alpha and beta CDR3 regions from RNA used iRepertoire nested multiplex PCR. Via MiXCR, TCRdb re-called the multiplex PCR reads, giving one row per CDR3 protein. This table holds about 380,000 distinct CDR3 sequences, less than 50% found once. Sequencing was carried out using glioma tissue, nonneoplastic brain tissue, or PBMCs (not recorded which). The receptors stem from a human donor with low-grade glioma or glioblastoma, undergoing nonglioma brain surgery, or in good health (not recorded which).

This clonotype was recorded many times. V is TRBV6-2 or TRBV6-3 and J is TRBJ2-7; D might be TRBD1 (6 bases). The germline V and J ends were trimmed by 4 bases and 1 base, with 11 bases remaining between them. This CDR3 is built from 14 residues. CDR1 and CDR2 from the germline V gene are MNHEY and SVGEGT. The CDR3 protein is CASSSHRVSYEQYF. The CDR3 DNA sequence: TGTGCCAGCAGTTCGCACAGGGTATCCTACGAGCAGTACTTC.

This clonotype was seen a few times. The rearrangement uses TRBV27 and TRBJ1-4, with 10 positions matching TRBD1. Germline-derived CDR1 and CDR2 are MNHEY and SMNVEV (reference sequence). The V and J ends lost 6 bases and 7 bases, in that order; junction bases with no gene match: 5. CDR3 length: 14 residues. In DNA form, the CDR3 reads TGTGCCAGCAGATCCGGGACAGGGGTTGAAAAACTGTTTTTT. Residues: CASRSGTGVEKLFF.

This chain links TRBV12-3 or TRBV12-4 with TRBJ2-5; D is perhaps TRBD1 (5 bases). V was cut by 3 bases and J by 4 bases, with 12 bases left in between. The CDR3 totals 14 residues. Here the CDR3 reads CASSFIRDSETQYF. CDR3 in DNA: TGTGCCAGCAGTTTCATCAGGGATTCAGAGACCCAGTACTTC.

This clonotype has a single count. Given a much more abundant clone one base away, this may be a read error. The genes are TRBV6-2 or TRBV6-3 and TRBJ2-7; D remains ambiguous. CDR3 length: 13 residues. CDR1 is MNHEY and CDR2 is SVGEGT in the germline V gene. As DNA, the CDR3 is TGTGCCAGCAGTTTCTCCAGAGAAAGCGAGCGGTACTTC. The encoded protein is CASSFSRESERYF.

This clonotype has ten or more counts. In nucleotides, the CDR3 is TGTGCCAGCAGTCCATTGGGGTGGGTCGGGGATAGCAATCAGCCCCAGCATTTT. Protein product: CASSPLGWVGDSNQPQHF. The V call is TRBV28, the J call TRBJ1-5, with D unclear. V dropped 5 bases and J dropped 0 bases, with 20 bases sitting between them. This CDR3 comprises 18 residues. Germline lookup yields CDR1 MDHEN and CDR2 SYDVKM.

The genes are TRBV24-1 and TRBJ2-3, with unresolved D. Germline CDR1 reads KGHDR; CDR2 reads SFDVKD. The CDR3 length is 13 residues. Trimming pared 4 bases from V and 6 bases from J, leaving 10 bases between. CDR3 residues: CATSEPFADTQYF. In nucleotides, the CDR3 is TGTGCCACCAGTGAACCCTTTGCGGATACGCAGTATTTT.

This rearrangement joins TRBV7-2 to TRBJ2-3, with 8 bases lining up with TRBD2. The V gene's germline CDR1 is SGHTA and CDR2 FQGNSA. V shed 5 bases and J 1 base; nucleotides not matched to a gene: 8. The CDR3 is 16 amino acids. This CDR3 reads CASSRPAGVGTDTQYF. The CDR3 region has the DNA TGTGCCAGCAGCCGGCCAGCGGGAGTTGGCACAGATACGCAGTATTTT.

The chain couples TRBV28 to TRBJ2-1, with 7 bases fitting TRBD1. The last part of the DNA fits TRBJ2-5 better; the J call may be wrong. The length of the CDR3 is 15 residues. Germline CDR1 MDHEN, CDR2 SYDVKM. CDR3 DNA: TGTGCCACCTCCCCAACCGGGACAGCTATAGAGACCCAGTACTTC. Amino acid sequence: CATSPTGTAIETQYF.